These T cell receptor beta chains were read from a single sample in a study of graft-versus-host responses after intestinal transplantation. For these receptors, no antigen is known. Using immunoSEQ multiplex PCR, the repertoire was profiled, and TCRdb retains in-frame clones only, with some absent. The sample has tens of thousands of clones, around 90% seen once. Specimen: unstimulated CD4+ T cells sorted from spleen or lymph node cells, collected before transplant. The receptors shown here come from a human donor who was the organ donor for an intestinal transplant. The CDR3 runs from the conserved cysteine through the conserved F or W. D genes are given only for firm matches. Not all rows give a size; the values are once, few, many and, for expanded clones, a class.

j_gene: TRBJ2-7
d_gene: TRBD2
abundance: NA
v_gene: TRBV6-4
CDR3aa: CASSAPRLAGERYEQYF
CDR3nt: TGTGCCAGCAGTGCCCCCCGACTAGCGGGAGAAAGATACGAGCAGTACTTC

j_gene: TRBJ2-5
d_gene: TRBD1
abundance: NA
v_gene: TRBV7-3
CDR3aa: CASSLTDRGWETQYF
CDR3nt: TGTGCCAGCAGCTTAACCGACAGGGGGTGGGAGACCCAGTACTTC

j_gene: TRBJ1-2
d_gene: NA
abundance: NA
v_gene: TRBV28
CDR3aa: CASSFWEGMIYGYTF
CDR3nt: TGTGCCAGCAGTTTCTGGGAGGGGATGATCTATGGCTACACCTTC

j_gene: TRBJ1-1
d_gene: TRBD1
abundance: medium-sized
v_gene: TRBV6-1
CDR3aa: CASSVDRRNTEAFF
CDR3nt: TGTGCCAGCAGCGTGGACAGGCGGAACACTGAAGCTTTCTTT

j_gene: TRBJ1-2
d_gene: TRBD1
abundance: NA
v_gene: TRBV2
CDR3aa: CATGTGGLYGYTF
CDR3nt: TGTGCCACCGGGACAGGGGGGCTCTATGGCTACACCTTC

j_gene: TRBJ1-6
d_gene: NA
abundance: NA
v_gene: TRBV6-5
CDR3aa: CASSYEVSSPLHF
CDR3nt: TGTGCCAGCAGTTACGAAGTCAGTTCACCCCTCCACTTT

j_gene: TRBJ2-3
d_gene: TRBD2
abundance: once
v_gene: TRBV25-1
CDR3aa: CATGLAGGGDTQYF
CDR3nt: TGTGCCACCGGACTAGCGGGAGGGGGGGATACGCAGTATTTT

j_gene: TRBJ1-1
d_gene: NA
abundance: NA
v_gene: TRBV4-1
CDR3aa: CASSQVDRLTEAFF
CDR3nt: TGCGCCAGCAGCCAGGTCGACCGACTGACTGAAGCTTTCTTT

j_gene: TRBJ2-1
d_gene: TRBD2
abundance: NA
v_gene: TRBV2
CDR3aa: CASSEGGGGYNEQFF
CDR3nt: TGTGCCAGCAGTGAAGGGGGCGGGGGCTACAATGAGCAGTTCTTC

j_gene: TRBJ1-1
d_gene: NA
abundance: NA
v_gene: TRBV7-2
CDR3aa: CASSASQRRAFF
CDR3nt: TGTGCCAGCAGCGCAAGCCAGCGGAGGGCTTTCTTT

j_gene: TRBJ2-2
d_gene: TRBD2
abundance: NA
v_gene: TRBV9
CDR3aa: CASSAPPGEGRTGELFF
CDR3nt: TGTGCCAGCAGCGCCCCGCCCGGGGAGGGACGCACCGGGGAGCTGTTTTTT

j_gene: TRBJ2-7
d_gene: NA
abundance: NA
v_gene: TRBV5-1
CDR3aa: CASSPGDVLEQYF
CDR3nt: TGCGCCAGCAGCCCGGGTGATGTTCTCGAGCAGTACTTC

j_gene: TRBJ2-1
d_gene: TRBD2
abundance: NA
v_gene: TRBV2
CDR3aa: CASSKERDSHNEQFF
CDR3nt: TGTGCCAGCAGTAAAGAGCGGGATTCCCACAATGAGCAGTTCTTC

j_gene: TRBJ2-3
d_gene: NA
abundance: NA
v_gene: TRBV11-3
CDR3aa: CASSSSPTSTDTQYF
CDR3nt: TGTGCCAGCAGCTCAAGTCCAACTAGCACAGATACGCAGTATTTT

j_gene: TRBJ2-1
d_gene: TRBD2
abundance: once
v_gene: TRBV7-3
CDR3aa: CASSPRTSGSNEQFF
CDR3nt: TGTGCCAGCAGCCCGCGGACTAGCGGGAGTAATGAGCAGTTCTTC

j_gene: TRBJ2-7
d_gene: NA
abundance: NA
v_gene: TRBV27
CDR3aa: CARITDRIAHEQYF
CDR3nt: TGTGCCAGGATTACAGACAGGATAGCCCACGAGCAGTACTTC

j_gene: TRBJ1-5
d_gene: TRBD1
abundance: NA
v_gene: TRBV10-3
CDR3aa: CAISTGGNSNQPQHF
CDR3nt: TGTGCCATCAGTACAGGGGGCAATAGCAATCAGCCCCAGCATTTT

j_gene: TRBJ1-4
d_gene: NA
abundance: NA
v_gene: TRBV4-2
CDR3aa: CASSQEGRSNEKLFF
CDR3nt: TGTGCCAGCAGCCAAGAGGGCAGGTCTAATGAAAAACTGTTTTTT

j_gene: TRBJ2-7
d_gene: NA
abundance: NA
v_gene: TRBV9
CDR3aa: CASSVVNSQLDSYEQYF
CDR3nt: TGTGCCAGCAGCGTAGTGAATTCACAGTTAGACTCCTACGAGCAGTACTTC

j_gene: TRBJ2-2
d_gene: TRBD2
abundance: once
v_gene: TRBV4-3
CDR3aa: CASSQESPSGIVSGELFF
CDR3nt: TGCGCCAGCAGCCAAGAATCCCCTAGCGGGATAGTCTCCGGGGAGCTGTTTTTT

j_gene: TRBJ2-7
d_gene: NA
abundance: NA
v_gene: TRBV28
CDR3aa: CASSLWESGPSYEQYF
CDR3nt: TGTGCCAGCAGTTTATGGGAAAGCGGGCCCTCCTACGAGCAGTACTTC

j_gene: TRBJ1-6
d_gene: TRBD1
abundance: NA
v_gene: TRBV13
CDR3aa: CASSLGGGRNSPLHF
CDR3nt: TGTGCCAGCAGCTTAGGAGGGGGCCGGAATTCACCCCTCCACTTT

j_gene: TRBJ1-5
d_gene: NA
abundance: NA
v_gene: TRBV5-1
CDR3aa: CASSLQGLSNQPQHF
CDR3nt: TGCGCCAGCAGCCTCCAGGGTCTTAGCAATCAGCCCCAGCATTTT

j_gene: TRBJ2-7
d_gene: TRBD2
abundance: NA
v_gene: TRBV5-1
CDR3aa: CASSLTAGGPHEQYF
CDR3nt: TGCGCCAGCAGTCTCACAGCGGGAGGGCCCCACGAGCAGTACTTC

j_gene: TRBJ2-3
d_gene: TRBD1
abundance: NA
v_gene: TRBV5-4
CDR3aa: CASRQGGTGGIDTQYF
CDR3nt: TGTGCCAGCAGACAAGGGGGGACAGGGGGCATAGATACGCAGTATTTT

j_gene: TRBJ2-1
d_gene: TRBD2
abundance: NA
v_gene: TRBV6-6
CDR3aa: CASSYSSGTYNEQFF
CDR3nt: TGTGCCAGCAGTTACTCGAGCGGGACCTACAATGAGCAGTTCTTC

j_gene: TRBJ2-5
d_gene: NA
abundance: NA
v_gene: TRBV14
CDR3aa: CASSLTGGTKETQYF
CDR3nt: TGTGCCAGCAGCCTCACCGGGGGGACAAAAGAGACCCAGTACTTC

j_gene: TRBJ1-2
d_gene: TRBD1
abundance: few
v_gene: TRBV5-6
CDR3aa: CASSKDRDSGYTF
CDR3nt: TGTGCCAGCAGTAAGGACAGGGACTCTGGCTACACCTTC

j_gene: TRBJ1-1
d_gene: NA
abundance: NA
v_gene: TRBV2
CDR3aa: CASWATQGAEAFF
CDR3nt: TGTGCCAGCTGGGCCACCCAGGGCGCTGAAGCTTTCTTT

j_gene: TRBJ1-5
d_gene: TRBD1
abundance: few
v_gene: TRBV6-5
CDR3aa: CASSPQDRGQQPQHF
CDR3nt: TGTGCCAGCAGTCCCCAGGACAGGGGGCAGCAGCCCCAGCATTTT

j_gene: TRBJ1-2
d_gene: TRBD1
abundance: NA
v_gene: TRBV9
CDR3aa: CASSAMWGQGDDGYTF
CDR3nt: TGTGCCAGCAGCGCGATGTGGGGACAGGGAGACGATGGCTACACCTTC

j_gene: TRBJ1-2
d_gene: NA
abundance: NA
v_gene: TRBV6-6
CDR3aa: CASSYVGRDGYTF
CDR3nt: TGTGCCAGCAGTTACGTAGGGCGGGATGGCTACACCTTC

j_gene: TRBJ1-2
d_gene: NA
abundance: once
v_gene: TRBV29-1
CDR3aa: CSVTAGGGGYTF
CDR3nt: TGCAGCGTTACCGCAGGAGGAGGGGGCTACACCTTC

j_gene: TRBJ2-1
d_gene: NA
abundance: NA
v_gene: TRBV28
CDR3aa: CASSSSGDAYNEQFF
CDR3nt: NA

j_gene: TRBJ1-1
d_gene: TRBD1
abundance: NA
v_gene: TRBV6-5
CDR3aa: CASSSTGAGNTEAFF
CDR3nt: TGTGCCAGCAGTTCGACAGGGGCGGGGAACACTGAAGCTTTCTTT

j_gene: TRBJ2-3
d_gene: NA
abundance: NA
v_gene: TRBV2
CDR3aa: CASGGHLKYDTQYF
CDR3nt: TGTGCCAGCGGGGGCCATCTGAAGTATGATACGCAGTATTTT

j_gene: TRBJ1-1
d_gene: NA
abundance: NA
v_gene: TRBV4-2
CDR3aa: CASSQIDRTEAVRAFF
CDR3nt: TGTGCCAGCAGCCAAATCGACAGGACTGAGGCTGTGAGGGCTTTCTTT

j_gene: TRBJ1-1
d_gene: NA
abundance: once
v_gene: TRBV28
CDR3aa: CASSFFGGMGMNTEAFF
CDR3nt: TGTGCCAGCAGTTTTTTTGGGGGGATGGGGATGAACACTGAAGCTTTCTTT

j_gene: TRBJ2-1
d_gene: TRBD1
abundance: NA
v_gene: TRBV2
CDR3aa: CASRRDSRDEQFF
CDR3nt: TGTGCCAGCAGACGGGACAGTAGGGATGAGCAGTTCTTC

j_gene: TRBJ2-1
d_gene: TRBD1
abundance: NA
v_gene: TRBV5-5
CDR3aa: CASSPPRTGPDEQFF
CDR3nt: TGTGCCAGCAGCCCGCCAAGGACAGGGCCGGATGAGCAGTTCTTC

j_gene: TRBJ2-7
d_gene: TRBD1
abundance: once
v_gene: TRBV7-7
CDR3aa: CASSFRQGYEQYF
CDR3nt: TGTGCTAGCAGCTTCCGACAGGGCTACGAGCAGTACTTC

j_gene: TRBJ1-1
d_gene: NA
abundance: NA
v_gene: TRBV1
CDR3aa: CTSSQAETGGTEAFF
CDR3nt: TGCACCAGCAGCCAAGCGGAAACAGGGGGCACTGAAGCTTTCTTT

j_gene: TRBJ1-1
d_gene: TRBD1
abundance: NA
v_gene: TRBV28
CDR3aa: CASSAGQVDTEAFF
CDR3nt: TGTGCCAGCAGTGCCGGACAGGTGGACACTGAAGCTTTCTTT

j_gene: TRBJ2-7
d_gene: TRBD1
abundance: NA
v_gene: TRBV2
CDR3aa: CASSGTGNEQYF
CDR3nt: TGTGCCAGCAGTGGGACAGGGAACGAGCAGTACTTC

j_gene: TRBJ2-5
d_gene: NA
abundance: NA
v_gene: TRBV28
CDR3aa: CASGQVRGRRETQYF
CDR3nt: TGTGCCAGTGGTCAGGTGCGGGGGCGAAGGGAGACCCAGTACTTC

j_gene: TRBJ1-2
d_gene: NA
abundance: once
v_gene: TRBV25-1
CDR3aa: CASSELANYGYTF
CDR3nt: TGTGCCAGCAGTGAGTTAGCTAACTATGGCTACACCTTC

j_gene: TRBJ2-1
d_gene: TRBD2
abundance: NA
v_gene: TRBV6-4
CDR3aa: CASSSGGGENEQFF
CDR3nt: TGTGCCAGCAGTTCCGGGGGAGGGGAGAATGAGCAGTTCTTC

j_gene: TRBJ2-1
d_gene: NA
abundance: NA
v_gene: TRBV7-8
CDR3aa: CASSLGTYNGQFF
CDR3nt: TGTGCCAGCAGCTTAGGGACTTACAATGGGCAGTTCTTC

j_gene: TRBJ1-1
d_gene: NA
abundance: NA
v_gene: TRBV2
CDR3aa: CATQIFAASEAFF
CDR3nt: TGTGCCACTCAAATCTTTGCGGCATCTGAAGCTTTCTTT

j_gene: TRBJ2-1
d_gene: TRBD2
abundance: NA
v_gene: TRBV5-1
CDR3aa: CASSPSSGRGSEQFF
CDR3nt: TGCGCCAGCAGCCCCTCAAGCGGGAGGGGGTCTGAGCAGTTCTTC

j_gene: TRBJ1-4
d_gene: NA
abundance: NA
v_gene: TRBV28
CDR3aa: CASSNQGPPTNEKLFF
CDR3nt: TGTGCCAGCAGTAACCAGGGTCCCCCAACTAATGAAAAACTGTTTTTT

j_gene: TRBJ1-3
d_gene: TRBD1
abundance: NA
v_gene: TRBV28
CDR3aa: CASSLGGQVISGNTIYF
CDR3nt: TGTGCCAGCAGTTTAGGGGGACAGGTCATCTCTGGAAACACCATATATTTT

j_gene: TRBJ1-4
d_gene: TRBD1
abundance: few
v_gene: TRBV29-1
CDR3aa: CSVVGQGKLFF
CDR3nt: TGCAGCGTTGTCGGACAGGGCAAACTGTTTTTT

j_gene: TRBJ2-7
d_gene: NA
abundance: NA
v_gene: TRBV9
CDR3aa: CASSVSGTSYEQYF
CDR3nt: TGTGCCAGCAGCGTATCCGGGACTTCCTACGAGCAGTACTTC